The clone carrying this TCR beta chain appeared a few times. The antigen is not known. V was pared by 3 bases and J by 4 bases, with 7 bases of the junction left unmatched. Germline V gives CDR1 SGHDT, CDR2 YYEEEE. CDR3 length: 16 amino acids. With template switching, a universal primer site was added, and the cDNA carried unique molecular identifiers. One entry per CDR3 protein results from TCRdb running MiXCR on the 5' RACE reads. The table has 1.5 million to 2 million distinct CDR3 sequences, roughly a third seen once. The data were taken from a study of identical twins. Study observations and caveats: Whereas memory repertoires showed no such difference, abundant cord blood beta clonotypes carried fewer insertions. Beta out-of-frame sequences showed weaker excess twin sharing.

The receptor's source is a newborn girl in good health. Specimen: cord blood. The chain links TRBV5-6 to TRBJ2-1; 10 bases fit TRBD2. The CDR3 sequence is CASSSLLAGLYNEQFF. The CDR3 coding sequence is TGTGCCAGCAGCTCCTTACTAGCGGGGCTATACAATGAGCAGTTCTTC.